This T cell receptor (beta chain) was identified during a study of siplizumab effects on memory and regulatory T cells. Overall study findings and caveats: Mappable alloreactive CD4+ clones were on average around 69% Treg-derived with siplizumab, roughly 28% in controls. A small minority of alloreactive clones were mapped to unstimulated subsets.

Profiling relied on immunoSEQ multiplex PCR, and the TCRdb table lists in-frame clones only, not all of them. Of over 100,000 clones in the sample, 85% to 95% were seen once. V was shortened by 7 bases and J by 8 bases, with 15 bases between the two germline ends. This CDR3 is 13 amino acids long. Germline lookup yields CDR1 SEHNR and CDR2 FQNEAQ (reference sequence). Notes on this clone: What it binds is not known.

The TCR originated in a human donor in good health. What was sequenced was non-Treg CD4+ T cells sorted from blood. The chain recombines TRBV7-9 with TRBJ2-4; D may be TRBD2 (5 bases). The CDR3 region is CASIRTGEHIQYF. The CDR3 DNA reads TGTGCCAGCATCCGGACCGGGGAGCACATTCAGTACTTC. The entire variable domain, with the rest obtained from reference TRBV7-9 and TRBJ2-4, is as follows: DTGVSQNPRHKITKRGQNVTFRCDPISEHNRLYWYRQTLGQGPEFLTYFQNEAQLEKSRLLSDRFSAERPKGSFSTLEIQRTEQGDSAMYLCASIRTGEHIQYFGAGTRLSVL.